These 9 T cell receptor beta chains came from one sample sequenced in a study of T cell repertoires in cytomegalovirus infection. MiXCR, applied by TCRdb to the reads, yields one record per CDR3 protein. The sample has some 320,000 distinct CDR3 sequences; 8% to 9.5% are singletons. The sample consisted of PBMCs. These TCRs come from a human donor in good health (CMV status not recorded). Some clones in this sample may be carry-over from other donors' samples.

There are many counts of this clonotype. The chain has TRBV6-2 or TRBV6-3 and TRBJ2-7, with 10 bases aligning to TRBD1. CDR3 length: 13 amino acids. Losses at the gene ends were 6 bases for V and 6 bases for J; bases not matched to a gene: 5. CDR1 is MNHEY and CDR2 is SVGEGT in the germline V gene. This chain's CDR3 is CASRWDRGSEQYF. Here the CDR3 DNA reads TGTGCCAGCAGATGGGACAGGGGAAGCGAGCAGTACTTC.

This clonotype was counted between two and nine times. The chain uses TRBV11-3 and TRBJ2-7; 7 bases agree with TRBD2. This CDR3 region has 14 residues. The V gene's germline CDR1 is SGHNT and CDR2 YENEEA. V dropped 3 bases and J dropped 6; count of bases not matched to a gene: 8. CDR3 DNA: TGTGCCAGCAGCTTGGGCGGGAGTAAGCCCGAGCAGTACTTC. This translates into CASSLGGSKPEQYF.

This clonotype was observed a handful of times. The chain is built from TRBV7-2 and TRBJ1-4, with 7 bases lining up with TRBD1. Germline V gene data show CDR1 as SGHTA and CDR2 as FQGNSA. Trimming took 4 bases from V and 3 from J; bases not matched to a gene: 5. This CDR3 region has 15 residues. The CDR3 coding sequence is TGTGCCAGCAGCTCCACAGGGGTGGCTAATGAAAAACTGTTTTTT. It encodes CASSSTGVANEKLFF.

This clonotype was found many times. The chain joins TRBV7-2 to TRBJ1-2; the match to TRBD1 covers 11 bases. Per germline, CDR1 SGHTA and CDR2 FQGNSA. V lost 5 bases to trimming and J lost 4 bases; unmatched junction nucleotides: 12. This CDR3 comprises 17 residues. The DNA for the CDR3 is TGTGCCAGCAGCCAACGGACAGGGGGCGCGACGTTCTATGGCTACACCTTC. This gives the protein CASSQRTGGATFYGYTF.

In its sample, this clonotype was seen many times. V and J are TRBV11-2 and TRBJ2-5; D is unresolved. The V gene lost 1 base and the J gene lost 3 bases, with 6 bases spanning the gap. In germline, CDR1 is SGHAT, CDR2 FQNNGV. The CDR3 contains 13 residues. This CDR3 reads CASSLGTEETQYF. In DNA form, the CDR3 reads TGTGCCAGCAGCTTAGGGACGGAAGAGACCCAGTACTTC. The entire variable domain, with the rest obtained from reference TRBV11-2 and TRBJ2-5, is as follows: EAGVAQSPRYKIIEKRQSVAFWCNPISGHATLYWYQQILGQGPKLLIQFQNNGVVDDSQLPKDRFSAERLKGVDSTLKIQPAKLEDSAVYLCASSLGTEETQYFGPGTRLLVL.

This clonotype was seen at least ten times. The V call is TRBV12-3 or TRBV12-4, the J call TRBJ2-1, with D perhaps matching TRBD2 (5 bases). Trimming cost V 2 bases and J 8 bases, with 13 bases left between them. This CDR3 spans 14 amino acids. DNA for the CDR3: TGTGCCAGCAGTTTATTGGAGGCGCCCGATGAGCAGTTCTTC. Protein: CASSLLEAPDEQFF.

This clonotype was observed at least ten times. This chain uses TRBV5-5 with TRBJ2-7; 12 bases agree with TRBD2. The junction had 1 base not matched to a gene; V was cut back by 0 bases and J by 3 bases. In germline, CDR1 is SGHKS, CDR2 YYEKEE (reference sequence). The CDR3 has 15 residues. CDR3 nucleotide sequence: TGTGCCAGCAGCTTGGGGACTAGCGGGATCTACGAGCAGTACTTC. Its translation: CASSLGTSGIYEQYF.

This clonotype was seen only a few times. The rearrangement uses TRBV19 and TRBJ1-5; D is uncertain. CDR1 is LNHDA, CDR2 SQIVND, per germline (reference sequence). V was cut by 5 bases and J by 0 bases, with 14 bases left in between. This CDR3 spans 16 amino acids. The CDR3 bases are TGTGCCAGTAGTTTCCTTACAGACTATAGCAATCAGCCCCAGCATTTT. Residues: CASSFLTDYSNQPQHF.

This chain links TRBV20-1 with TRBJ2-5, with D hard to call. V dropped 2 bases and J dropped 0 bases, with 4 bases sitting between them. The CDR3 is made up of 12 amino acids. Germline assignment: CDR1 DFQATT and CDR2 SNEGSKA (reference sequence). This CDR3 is CSARSYQETQYF. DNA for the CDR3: TGCAGTGCTAGAAGCTACCAAGAGACCCAGTACTTC.